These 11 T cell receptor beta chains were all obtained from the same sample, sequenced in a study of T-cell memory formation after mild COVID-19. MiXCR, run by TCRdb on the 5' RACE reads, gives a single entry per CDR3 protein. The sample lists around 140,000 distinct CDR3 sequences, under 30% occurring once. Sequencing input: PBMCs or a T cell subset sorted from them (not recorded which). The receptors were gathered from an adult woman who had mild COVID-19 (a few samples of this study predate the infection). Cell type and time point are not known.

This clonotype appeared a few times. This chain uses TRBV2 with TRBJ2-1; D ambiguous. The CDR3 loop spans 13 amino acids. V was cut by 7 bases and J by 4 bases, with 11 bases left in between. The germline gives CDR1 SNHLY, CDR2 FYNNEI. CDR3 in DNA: TGTGCCAGCAACGATTGGGGTTACAATGAGCAGTTCTTC. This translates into CASNDWGYNEQFF.

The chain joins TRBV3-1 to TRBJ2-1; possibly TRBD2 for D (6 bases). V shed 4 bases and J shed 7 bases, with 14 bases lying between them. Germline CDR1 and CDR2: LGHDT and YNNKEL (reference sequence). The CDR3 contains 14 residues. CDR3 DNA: TGTGCCAGCAGCCTTAGCGGAGGGTGGAATGAGCAGTTCTTC. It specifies CASSLSGGWNEQFF.

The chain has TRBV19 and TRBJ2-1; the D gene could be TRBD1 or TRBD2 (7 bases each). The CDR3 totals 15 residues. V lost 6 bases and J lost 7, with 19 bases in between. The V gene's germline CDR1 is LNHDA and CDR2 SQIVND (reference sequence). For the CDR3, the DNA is TGTGCCAGTAGCCCCAGGGGGGGACCCATGAATGAGCAGTTCTTC. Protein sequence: CASSPRGGPMNEQFF.

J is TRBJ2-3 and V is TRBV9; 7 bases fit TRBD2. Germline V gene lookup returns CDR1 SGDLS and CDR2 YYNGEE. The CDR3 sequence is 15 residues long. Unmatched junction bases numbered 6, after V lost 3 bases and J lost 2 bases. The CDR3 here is CASSETSGNTDTQYF. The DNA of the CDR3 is TGTGCCAGCAGCGAGACGAGCGGGAACACAGATACGCAGTATTTT.

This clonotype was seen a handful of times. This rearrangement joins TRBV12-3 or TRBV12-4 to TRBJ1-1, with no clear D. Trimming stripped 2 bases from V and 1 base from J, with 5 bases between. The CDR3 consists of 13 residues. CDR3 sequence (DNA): TGTGCCAGCAGTTTACAGGCGAACACTGAAGCTTTCTTT. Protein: CASSLQANTEAFF.

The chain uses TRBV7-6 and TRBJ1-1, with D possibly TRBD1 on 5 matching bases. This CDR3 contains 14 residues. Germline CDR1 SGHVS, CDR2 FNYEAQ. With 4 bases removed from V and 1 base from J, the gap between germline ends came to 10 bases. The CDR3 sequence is CASSSGAGNTEAFF. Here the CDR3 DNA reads TGTGCCAGCAGCTCTGGGGCAGGGAACACTGAAGCTTTCTTT.

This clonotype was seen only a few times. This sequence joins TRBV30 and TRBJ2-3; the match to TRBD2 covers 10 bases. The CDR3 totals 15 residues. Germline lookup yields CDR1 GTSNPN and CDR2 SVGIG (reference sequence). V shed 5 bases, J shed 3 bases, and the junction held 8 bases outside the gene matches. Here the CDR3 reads CAWRYSGGATDTQYF. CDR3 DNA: TGTGCCTGGCGTTACAGCGGGGGGGCGACAGATACGCAGTATTTT.

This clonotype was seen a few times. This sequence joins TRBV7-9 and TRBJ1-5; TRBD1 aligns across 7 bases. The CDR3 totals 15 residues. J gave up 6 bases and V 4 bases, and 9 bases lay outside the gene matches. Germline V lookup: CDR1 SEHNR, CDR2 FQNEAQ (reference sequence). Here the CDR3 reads CASSSTTGFGQPQHF. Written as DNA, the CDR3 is TGTGCCAGCAGCTCCACGACAGGGTTTGGTCAGCCCCAGCATTTT.

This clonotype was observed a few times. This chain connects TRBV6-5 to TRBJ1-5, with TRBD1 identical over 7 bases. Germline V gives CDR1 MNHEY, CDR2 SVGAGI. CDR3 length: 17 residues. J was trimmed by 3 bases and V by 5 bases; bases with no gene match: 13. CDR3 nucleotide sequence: TGTGCCAGCAGTCCCTATGCAGGGGGGGCCACCAATCAGCCCCAGCATTTT. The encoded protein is CASSPYAGGATNQPQHF.

The CDR3 is CASSLDLAVVAGELFF. The CDR3 DNA is TGTGCCAGCAGCTTAGATCTAGCGGTAGTCGCCGGGGAGCTGTTTTTT. This chain connects TRBV11-2 to TRBJ2-2; 7 bases are shared with TRBD2. With V trimmed by 0 bases and J by 6 bases, 7 bases remained unmatched. Germline CDR1 is SGHAT and CDR2 is FQNNGV. CDR3 length equals 16 residues.

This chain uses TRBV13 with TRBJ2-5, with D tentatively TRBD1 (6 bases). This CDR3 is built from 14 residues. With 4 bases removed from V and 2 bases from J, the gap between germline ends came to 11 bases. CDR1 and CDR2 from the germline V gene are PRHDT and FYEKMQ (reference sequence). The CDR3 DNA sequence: TGTGCCAGCAGCTCCTGGACAGCGCAAGAGACCCAGTACTTC. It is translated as CASSSWTAQETQYF.